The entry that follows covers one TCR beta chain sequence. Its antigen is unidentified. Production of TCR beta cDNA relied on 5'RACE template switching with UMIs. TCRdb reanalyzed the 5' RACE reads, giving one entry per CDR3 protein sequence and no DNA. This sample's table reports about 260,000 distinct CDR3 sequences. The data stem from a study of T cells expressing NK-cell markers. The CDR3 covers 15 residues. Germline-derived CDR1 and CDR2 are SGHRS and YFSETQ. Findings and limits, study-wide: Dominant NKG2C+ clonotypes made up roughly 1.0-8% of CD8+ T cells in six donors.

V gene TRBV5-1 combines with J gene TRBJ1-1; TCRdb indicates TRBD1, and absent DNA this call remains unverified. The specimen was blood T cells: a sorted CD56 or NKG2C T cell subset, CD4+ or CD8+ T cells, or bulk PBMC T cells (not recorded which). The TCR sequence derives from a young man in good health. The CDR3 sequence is CASSLVAGGEAEAFF.